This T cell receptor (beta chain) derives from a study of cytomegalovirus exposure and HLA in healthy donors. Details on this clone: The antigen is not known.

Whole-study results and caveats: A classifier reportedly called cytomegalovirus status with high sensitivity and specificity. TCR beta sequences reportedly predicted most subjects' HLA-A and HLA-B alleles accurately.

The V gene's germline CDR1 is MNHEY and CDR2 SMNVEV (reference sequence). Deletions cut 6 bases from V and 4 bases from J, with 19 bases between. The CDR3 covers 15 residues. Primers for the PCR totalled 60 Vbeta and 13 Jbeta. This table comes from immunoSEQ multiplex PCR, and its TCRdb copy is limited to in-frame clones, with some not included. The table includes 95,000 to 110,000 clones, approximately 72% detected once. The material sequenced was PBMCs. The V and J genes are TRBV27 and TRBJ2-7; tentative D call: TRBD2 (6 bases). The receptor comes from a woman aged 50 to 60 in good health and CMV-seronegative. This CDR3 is CASSLRGWGNYEQYF. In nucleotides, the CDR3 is TGTGCCAGCAGCCTACGGGGGTGGGGAAATTACGAGCAGTACTTC.